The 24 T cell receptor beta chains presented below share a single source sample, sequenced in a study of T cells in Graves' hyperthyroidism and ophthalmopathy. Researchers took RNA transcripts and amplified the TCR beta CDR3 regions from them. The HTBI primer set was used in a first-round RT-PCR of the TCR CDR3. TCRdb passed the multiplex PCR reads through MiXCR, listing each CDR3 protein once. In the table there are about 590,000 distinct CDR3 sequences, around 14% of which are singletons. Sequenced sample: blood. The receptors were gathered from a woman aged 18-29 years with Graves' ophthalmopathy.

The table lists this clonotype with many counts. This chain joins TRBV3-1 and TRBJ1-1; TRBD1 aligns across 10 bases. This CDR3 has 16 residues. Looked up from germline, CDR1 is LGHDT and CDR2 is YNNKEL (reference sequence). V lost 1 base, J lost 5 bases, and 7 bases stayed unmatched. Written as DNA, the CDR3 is TGTGCCAGCAGCCAAGCCCGGACAGGGGGAGTAACTGAAGCTTTCTTT. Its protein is CASSQARTGGVTEAFF.

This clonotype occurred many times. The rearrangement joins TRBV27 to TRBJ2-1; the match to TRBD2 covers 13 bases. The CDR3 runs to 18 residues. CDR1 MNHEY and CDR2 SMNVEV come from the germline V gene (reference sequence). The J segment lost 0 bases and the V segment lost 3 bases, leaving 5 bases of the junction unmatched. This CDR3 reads CASSFRLAGGPSYNEQFF. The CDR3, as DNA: TGTGCCAGCAGTTTCAGACTAGCGGGAGGTCCCTCCTACAATGAGCAGTTCTTC.

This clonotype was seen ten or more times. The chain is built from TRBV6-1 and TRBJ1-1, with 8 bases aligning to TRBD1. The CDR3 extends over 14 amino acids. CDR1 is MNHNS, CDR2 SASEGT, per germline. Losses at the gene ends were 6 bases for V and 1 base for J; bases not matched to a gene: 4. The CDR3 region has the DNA TGTGCCAGCAGGGCCGGGACAGGGAACACTGAAGCTTTCTTT. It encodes CASRAGTGNTEAFF.

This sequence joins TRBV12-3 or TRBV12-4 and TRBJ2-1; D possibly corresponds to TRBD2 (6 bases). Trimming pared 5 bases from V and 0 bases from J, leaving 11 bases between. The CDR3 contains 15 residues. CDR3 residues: CASSNGLHSYNEQFF. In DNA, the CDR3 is TGTGCCAGCAGTAACGGACTACACTCCTACAATGAGCAGTTCTTC.

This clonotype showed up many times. CDR3 sequence (DNA): TGTGCCAGCAGCTTAGGGCTTGGCGGGGAGCTGTTTTTT. Its translation is CASSLGLGGELFF. The gene calls are TRBV11-2 and TRBJ2-2; D is unresolved. Trimming left V 1 base short and J 7 bases short, with 7 bases between. The CDR3 length is 13 residues. Germline V CDR1 and CDR2: SGHAT, FQNNGV.

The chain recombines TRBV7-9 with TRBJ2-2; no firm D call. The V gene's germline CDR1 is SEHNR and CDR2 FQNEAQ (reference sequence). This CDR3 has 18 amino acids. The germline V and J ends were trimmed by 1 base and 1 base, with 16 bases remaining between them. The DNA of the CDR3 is TGTGCCAGCAGCTTAGGAAGGCTTGGGCGGAAGAACACCGGGGAGCTGTTTTTT. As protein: CASSLGRLGRKNTGELFF.

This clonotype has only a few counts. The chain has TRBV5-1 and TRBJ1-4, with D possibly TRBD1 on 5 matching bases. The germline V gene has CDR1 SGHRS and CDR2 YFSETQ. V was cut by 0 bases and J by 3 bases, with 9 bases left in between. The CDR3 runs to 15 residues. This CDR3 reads CASSLVGTANEKLFF. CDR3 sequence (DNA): TGCGCCAGCAGCTTGGTCGGGACGGCTAATGAAAAACTGTTTTTT. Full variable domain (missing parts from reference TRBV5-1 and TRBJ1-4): KAGVTQTPRYLIKTRGQQVTLSCSPISGHRSVSWYQQTPGQGLQFLFEYFSETQRNKGNFPGRFSGRQFSNSRSEMNVSTLELGDSALYLCASSLVGTANEKLFFGSGTQLSVL.

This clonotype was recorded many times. CDR3 nucleotide sequence: TGTGCCAGCAGCTTAAATGCGGGAGCCACCGGGGAGCTGTTTTTT. Protein sequence: CASSLNAGATGELFF. This chain joins TRBV7-3 and TRBJ2-2; TRBD2 aligns across 7 bases. The CDR3 is 15 residues long. Trimming removed 1 base from V and 4 bases from J; junction bases left unmatched: 3. Per the germline V gene, CDR1 is SGHTA and CDR2 is FQGTGA.

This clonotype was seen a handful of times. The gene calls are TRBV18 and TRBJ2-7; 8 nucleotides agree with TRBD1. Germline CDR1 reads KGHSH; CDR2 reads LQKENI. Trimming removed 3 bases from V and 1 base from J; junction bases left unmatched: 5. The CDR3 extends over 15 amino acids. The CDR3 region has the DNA TGTGCCAGCTCACCCCCCCGGGACAGGTCCTACGAGCAGTACTTC. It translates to CASSPPRDRSYEQYF.

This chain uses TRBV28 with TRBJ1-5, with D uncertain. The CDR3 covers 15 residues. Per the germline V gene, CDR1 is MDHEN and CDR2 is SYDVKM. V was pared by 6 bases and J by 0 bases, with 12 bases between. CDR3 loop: CASSIRASSNQPQHF. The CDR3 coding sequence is TGTGCCAGCAGCATAAGGGCCAGTAGCAATCAGCCCCAGCATTTT.

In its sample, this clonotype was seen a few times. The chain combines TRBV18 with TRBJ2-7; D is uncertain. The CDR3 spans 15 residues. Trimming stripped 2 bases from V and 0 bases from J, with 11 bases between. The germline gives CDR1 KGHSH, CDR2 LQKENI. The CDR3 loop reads CASSPGEQYSYEQYF. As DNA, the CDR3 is TGTGCCAGCTCACCAGGGGAACAGTACTCCTACGAGCAGTACTTC.

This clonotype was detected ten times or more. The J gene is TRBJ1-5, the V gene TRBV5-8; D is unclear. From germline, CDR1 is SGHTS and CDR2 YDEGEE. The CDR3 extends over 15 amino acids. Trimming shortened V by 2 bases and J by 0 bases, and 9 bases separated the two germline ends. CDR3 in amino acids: CASSFEGNSNQPQHF. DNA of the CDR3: TGTGCCAGCAGCTTCGAAGGGAATAGCAATCAGCCCCAGCATTTT.

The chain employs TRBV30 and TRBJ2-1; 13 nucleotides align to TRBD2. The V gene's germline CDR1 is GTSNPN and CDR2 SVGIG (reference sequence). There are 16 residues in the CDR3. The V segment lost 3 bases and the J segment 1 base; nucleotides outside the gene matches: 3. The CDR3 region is CAWRKLAGGSYNEQFF. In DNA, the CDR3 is TGTGCCTGGAGGAAACTAGCGGGAGGGTCCTACAATGAGCAGTTCTTC.

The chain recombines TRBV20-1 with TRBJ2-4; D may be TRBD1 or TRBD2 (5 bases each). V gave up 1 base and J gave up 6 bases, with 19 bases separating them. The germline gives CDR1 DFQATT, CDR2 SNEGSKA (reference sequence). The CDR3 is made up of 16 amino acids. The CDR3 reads CSARVPYGGFANIQYF. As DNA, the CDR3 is TGCAGTGCTAGAGTCCCTTATGGGGGTTTCGCAAACATTCAGTACTTC.

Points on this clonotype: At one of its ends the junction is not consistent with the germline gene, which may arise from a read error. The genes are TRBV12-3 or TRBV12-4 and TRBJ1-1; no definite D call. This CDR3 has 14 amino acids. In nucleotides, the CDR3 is TGCGCCAGCAGCCCTTTCAGGTTCAGCACTGAAGCTTTCTTT. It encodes CASSPFRFSTEAFF.

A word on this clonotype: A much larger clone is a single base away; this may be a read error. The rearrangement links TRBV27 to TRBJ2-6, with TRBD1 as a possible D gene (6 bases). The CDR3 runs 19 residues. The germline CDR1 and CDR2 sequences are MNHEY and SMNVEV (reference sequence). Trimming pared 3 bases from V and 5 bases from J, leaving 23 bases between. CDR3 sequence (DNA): TGTGCCAGCAGTTTCGGGACCCCAGGGGTCATTCTGAGGGCCAACGTCCTGACTTTC. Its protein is CASSFGTPGVILRANVLTF.

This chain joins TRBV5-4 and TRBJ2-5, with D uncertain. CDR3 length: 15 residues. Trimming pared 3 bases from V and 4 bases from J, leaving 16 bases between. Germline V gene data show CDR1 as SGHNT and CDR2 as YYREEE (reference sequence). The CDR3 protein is CASSYPEARRETQYF. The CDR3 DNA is TGTGCCAGCAGCTACCCAGAGGCCAGGAGAGAGACCCAGTACTTC.

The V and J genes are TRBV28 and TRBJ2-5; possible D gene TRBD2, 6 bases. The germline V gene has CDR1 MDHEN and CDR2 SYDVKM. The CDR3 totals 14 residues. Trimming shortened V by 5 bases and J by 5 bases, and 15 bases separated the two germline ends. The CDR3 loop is CASSDLGGGETQYF. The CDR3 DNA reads TGTGCCAGCAGTGACCTCGGGGGTGGGGAGACCCAGTACTTC.

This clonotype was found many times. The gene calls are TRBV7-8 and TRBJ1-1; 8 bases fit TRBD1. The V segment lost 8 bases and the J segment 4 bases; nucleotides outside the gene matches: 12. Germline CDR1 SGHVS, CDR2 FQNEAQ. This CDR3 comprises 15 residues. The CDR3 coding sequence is TGTGCCAGCGAAGGGACAGGCGCCTCGAGCACTGAAGCTTTCTTT. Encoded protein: CASEGTGASSTEAFF.

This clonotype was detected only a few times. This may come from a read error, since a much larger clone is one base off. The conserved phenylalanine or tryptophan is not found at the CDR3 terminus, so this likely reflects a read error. The CDR3 nucleotides are TGTGCCAGCAGCCGACAGGGATCGCCCTACGAGCAGTACCTC. Residues: CASSRQGSPYEQYL. V gene TRBV12-3 or TRBV12-4 combines with J gene TRBJ2-7, with 7 bases that match TRBD1. With 6 bases clipped from V and 2 bases from J, the junction kept 7 bases outside the gene matches. The CDR3 loop spans 14 amino acids.

The CDR3 is CASNPPGLAPAYEQYF. The CDR3, as DNA: TGTGCCAGCAACCCCCCCGGACTAGCTCCAGCCTACGAGCAGTACTTC. The J gene is TRBJ2-7, the V gene TRBV7-3; 8 nucleotides match TRBD2. V lost 7 bases to trimming and J lost 2 bases; unmatched junction nucleotides: 13. The CDR3 consists of 16 residues. CDR1 SGHTA and CDR2 FQGTGA come from the germline V gene.

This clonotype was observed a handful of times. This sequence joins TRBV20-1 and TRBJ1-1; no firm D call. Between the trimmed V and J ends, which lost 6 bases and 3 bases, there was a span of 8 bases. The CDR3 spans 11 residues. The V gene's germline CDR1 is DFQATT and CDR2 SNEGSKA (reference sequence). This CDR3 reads CSAARDTEAFF. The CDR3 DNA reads TGCAGTGCGGCGAGGGACACTGAAGCTTTCTTT.

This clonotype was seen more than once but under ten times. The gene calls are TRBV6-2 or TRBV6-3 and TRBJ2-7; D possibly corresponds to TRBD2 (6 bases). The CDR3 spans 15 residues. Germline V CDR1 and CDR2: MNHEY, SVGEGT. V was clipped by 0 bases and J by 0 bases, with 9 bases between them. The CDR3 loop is CASSYSGSGSYEQYF. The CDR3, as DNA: TGTGCCAGCAGTTACTCCGGGAGCGGCTCCTACGAGCAGTACTTC.

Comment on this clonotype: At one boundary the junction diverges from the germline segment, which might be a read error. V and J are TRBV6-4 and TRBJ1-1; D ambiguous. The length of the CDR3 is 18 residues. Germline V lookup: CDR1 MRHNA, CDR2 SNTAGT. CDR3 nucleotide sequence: TGTGCCGGCAGTGACTTTACCATCCCGGAAGGGAAGGACACTGAAGCTTTCTTT. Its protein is CAGSDFTIPEGKDTEAFF.